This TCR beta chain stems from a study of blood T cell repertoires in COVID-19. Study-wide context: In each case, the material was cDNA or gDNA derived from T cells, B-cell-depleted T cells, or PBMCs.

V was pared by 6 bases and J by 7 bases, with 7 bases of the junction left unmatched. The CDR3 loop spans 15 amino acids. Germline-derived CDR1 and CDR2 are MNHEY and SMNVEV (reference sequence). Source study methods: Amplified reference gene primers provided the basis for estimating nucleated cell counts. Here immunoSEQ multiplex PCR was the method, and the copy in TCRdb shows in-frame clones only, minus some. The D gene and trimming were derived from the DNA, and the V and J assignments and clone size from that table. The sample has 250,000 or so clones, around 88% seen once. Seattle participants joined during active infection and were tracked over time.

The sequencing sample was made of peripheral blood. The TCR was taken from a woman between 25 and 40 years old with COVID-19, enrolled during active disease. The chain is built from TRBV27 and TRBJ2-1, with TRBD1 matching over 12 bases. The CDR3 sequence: CASRVPGQGANEQFF. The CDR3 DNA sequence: TGTGCCAGCAGGGTACCGGGACAGGGGGCGAATGAGCAGTTCTTC.